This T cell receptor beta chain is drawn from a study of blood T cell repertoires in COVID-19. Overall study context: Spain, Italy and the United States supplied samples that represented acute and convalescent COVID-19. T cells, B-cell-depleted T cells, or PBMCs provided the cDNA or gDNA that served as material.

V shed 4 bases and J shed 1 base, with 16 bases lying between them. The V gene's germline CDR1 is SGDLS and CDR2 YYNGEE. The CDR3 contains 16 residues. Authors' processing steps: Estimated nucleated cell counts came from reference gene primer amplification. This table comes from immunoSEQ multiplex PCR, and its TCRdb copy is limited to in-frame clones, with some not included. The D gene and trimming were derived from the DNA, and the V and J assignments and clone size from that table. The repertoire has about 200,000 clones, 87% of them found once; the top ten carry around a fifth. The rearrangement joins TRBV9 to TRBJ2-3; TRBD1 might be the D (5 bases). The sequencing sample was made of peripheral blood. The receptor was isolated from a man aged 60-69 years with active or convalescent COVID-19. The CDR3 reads CASSPTPRRGTDTQYF. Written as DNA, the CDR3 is TGTGCCAGCAGCCCCACCCCCCGCAGGGGCACAGATACGCAGTATTTT. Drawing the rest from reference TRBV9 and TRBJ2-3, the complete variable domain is DSGVTQTPKHLITATGQRVTLRCSPRSGDLSVYWYQQSLDQGLQFLIQYYNGEERAKGNILERFSAQQFPDLHSELNLSSLELGDSALYFCASSPTPRRGTDTQYFGPGTRLTVL.